Listed here are 3 T cell receptor beta chains from one sample, sequenced in a study of OX40 agonist ivuxolimab in advanced cancers. Profiling relied on immunoSEQ multiplex PCR, and the TCRdb table lists in-frame clones only, not all of them. There are roughly 70,000 clones in the sample; approximately 90% occur only once, and 2% to 2.5% lies in the top ten. Source: CD4+ or CD8+ T cells sorted from blood, taken in a trial of the OX40 agonist ivuxolimab. Source of these receptors: an adult with an advanced solid tumor such as melanoma, head and neck, liver or kidney cancer.

The chain recombines TRBV12-5 with TRBJ2-2; D perhaps matches TRBD2 (5 bases). The ends were cut back, 7 bases at V and 3 bases at J, with 9 bases in the middle. From germline, CDR1 is LGHNT and CDR2 FRNRAP. The CDR3 is made up of 13 amino acids. DNA for the CDR3: TGTGCTAGTGTCCTGGGAGACACCGGGGAGCTGTTTTTT. It translates to CASVLGDTGELFF.

This chain's CDR3 is CASSQSGGVGTEAFF. DNA of the CDR3: TGTGCCAGCAGCCAAAGCGGCGGCGTGGGCACTGAAGCTTTCTTT. The chain recombines TRBV11-3 with TRBJ1-1; D unclear. Trimming pared 5 bases from V and 4 bases from J, leaving 17 bases between. This CDR3 has 15 amino acids. Germline values: CDR1 SGHNT, CDR2 YENEEA.

The count of this clone is one. V gene TRBV5-1 combines with J gene TRBJ1-5; maybe TRBD1 (5 bases). Germline V CDR1 and CDR2: SGHRS, YFSETQ. This CDR3 is built from 14 residues. With 4 bases removed from V and 4 bases from J, the gap between germline ends came to 12 bases. The CDR3 nucleotides are TGCGCCAGCAGCCTGGACGGGACTAATCAGCCCCAGCATTTT. As protein: CASSLDGTNQPQHF.